The 25 T cell receptor beta chains reported below all come from one sample, sequenced in a study of cytomegalovirus exposure and HLA in healthy donors (TCRdb year 2017). The receptor library was made with the immunoSEQ multiplex PCR assay. The multiplex PCR relied on a mix of 60 forward primers for TCR Vbeta segments and 13 reverse primers for TCR Jbeta segments. TCRdb re-hosts the immuneACCESS table, in-frame sequences only. Its copies lack some clones; in the studies checked, an unresolved V gene accounts for under half of them, and the cause for the rest is not known. The sample table shows about 110,000 clones, and about four fifths are seen once. The top ten constitute around 4.9% of the sample. Sequencing used PBMCs. Receptors were obtained from a man between 25 and 39 years old in good health and CMV-seropositive.

The chain combines TRBV2 with TRBJ1-3; D may be TRBD1 (5 bases). CDR1 and CDR2 (germline): SNHLY, FYNNEI. The CDR3 consists of 17 residues. With 3 bases removed from V and 0 bases from J, the gap between germline ends came to 15 bases. The CDR3: CASSDGGGASSGNTIYF. DNA for the CDR3: TGTGCCAGCAGTGACGGGGGTGGAGCAAGCTCTGGAAACACCATATATTTT.

The V call is TRBV6-5, the J call TRBJ1-1; TRBD1 matches at 8 bases. The germline CDR1 and CDR2 sequences are MNHEY and SVGAGI. The CDR3 runs to 15 residues. Unmatched junction bases numbered 11, after V lost 0 bases and J lost 11 bases. The CDR3 DNA is TGTGCCAGCAGTTACTCGGCGACAGGGGATCGCGGGGCTTTCTTT. Translation gives CASSYSATGDRGAFF.

V and J are TRBV9 and TRBJ1-4; D may be TRBD1 (6 bases). The CDR3 length is 15 residues. The germline V and J ends were trimmed by 4 bases and 8 bases, with 18 bases remaining between them. Germline V gene sequence: CDR1 SGDLS, CDR2 YYNGEE. The CDR3 loop reads CASSPQGGNKEKLFF. CDR3 nucleotide sequence: TGTGCCAGCAGCCCCCAAGGGGGTAACAAAGAAAAACTGTTTTTT.

The rearrangement links TRBV5-1 to TRBJ2-1; 10 bases match TRBD1. The V segment lost 4 bases and the J segment 2 bases; nucleotides outside the gene matches: 6. Germline V gene lookup returns CDR1 SGHRS and CDR2 YFSETQ. CDR3 size: 16 residues. The CDR3 region is CASSLGTGEAYNEQFF. CDR3 coding DNA: TGCGCCAGCAGCCTAGGGACAGGGGAAGCCTACAATGAGCAGTTCTTC.

The chain uses TRBV5-1 and TRBJ1-4; TRBD1 agrees at 7 bases. J gave up 5 bases and V 2 bases, and 6 bases lay outside the gene matches. Germline V gene data show CDR1 as SGHRS and CDR2 as YFSETQ. This CDR3 has 15 amino acids. As DNA, the CDR3 is TGCGCCAGCAGCTTCCGGGACAGCTGGAATGAAAAACTGTTTTTT. Residues: CASSFRDSWNEKLFF.

The genes are TRBV6-5 and TRBJ2-5; the match to TRBD2 covers 12 bases. V gave up 2 bases and J gave up 2 bases; unmatched junction bases: 0. This CDR3 comprises 15 residues. Germline V gives CDR1 MNHEY, CDR2 SVGAGI. The chain's CDR3 is CASSYLAGGQETQYF. The CDR3 coding sequence is TGTGCCAGCAGTTACCTAGCGGGGGGGCAAGAGACCCAGTACTTC.

This clone was seen more than once but under ten times. The chain uses TRBV5-1 and TRBJ1-1; 8 nucleotides match TRBD1. This CDR3 contains 13 residues. The V gene end was trimmed by 6 bases and the J gene end by 1 base; junction bases not matched to a gene: 2. Germline values: CDR1 SGHRS, CDR2 YFSETQ. Here the CDR3 DNA reads TGCGCCAGCACCGGACAGGGGAACACTGAAGCTTTCTTT. As protein: CASTGQGNTEAFF.

This chain joins TRBV5-1 and TRBJ1-4; D call uncertain. V lost 4 bases and J lost 4, with 14 bases in between. This CDR3 spans 15 amino acids. Germline V lookup: CDR1 SGHRS, CDR2 YFSETQ. CDR3 in amino acids: CASSLNSPGNEKLFF. For the CDR3, the DNA is TGCGCCAGCAGCCTCAATAGCCCCGGTAATGAAAAACTGTTTTTT.

V and J are TRBV21-1 and TRBJ1-2. TRBV21-1 is a pseudogene. The CDR3 is 20 residues long. The CDR3 protein is CASSKCPFHGRFWGGYGYTF. In nucleotides, the CDR3 is TGTGCCAGCAGCAAATGCCCCTTTCACGGACGTTTTTGGGGAGGCTATGGCTACACCTTC.

The rearrangement links TRBV4-3 to TRBJ1-2; the match to TRBD1 covers 7 bases. Germline trimming cut 1 base from V and 1 base from J; bases unmatched to any gene: 3. In germline, CDR1 is LGHNA, CDR2 YSLEER. This CDR3 region has 15 residues. CDR3 DNA: TGCGCCAGCAGCCAAGCCGGGACAGATAACTATGGCTACACCTTC. Translation gives CASSQAGTDNYGYTF.

V gene TRBV6-5 combines with J gene TRBJ1-1; D perhaps matches TRBD1 (5 bases). Germline V lookup: CDR1 MNHEY, CDR2 SVGAGI. Trimming took 3 bases from V and 4 from J, leaving 12 bases between them. CDR3 length: 14 residues. The CDR3 region is CASSYLGGGTEAFF. DNA of the CDR3: TGTGCCAGCAGTTATTTGGGGGGTGGCACTGAAGCTTTCTTT.

The chain recombines TRBV9 with TRBJ2-1; tentatively, D is TRBD2 (6 bases). The CDR3 is 16 amino acids. The germline V and J ends were trimmed by 3 bases and 0 bases, with 13 bases remaining between them. Germline CDR1 reads SGDLS; CDR2 reads YYNGEE. CDR3 nucleotide sequence: TGTGCCAGCAGCGCTTATTCGGGGGTCTCCTACAATGAGCAGTTCTTC. This codes for CASSAYSGVSYNEQFF.

This clone came up a few times. Other DNA sequences in this sample translate to the same CDR3. This chain joins TRBV5-1 and TRBJ2-1; D might be TRBD1 (6 bases). Germline CDR1 is SGHRS and CDR2 is YFSETQ. The CDR3 spans 15 residues. V was pared by 0 bases and J by 0 bases, with 7 bases between. The DNA of the CDR3 is TGCGCCAGCAGCTTGGGACAGGTCTCCTACAATGAGCAGTTCTTC. This translates into CASSLGQVSYNEQFF.

The chain joins TRBV5-6 to TRBJ1-1; D ambiguous. The CDR3 is made up of 13 amino acids. Germline V gene sequence: CDR1 SGHDT, CDR2 YYEEEE. Trimming took 0 bases from V and 0 from J, leaving 3 bases between them. The CDR3 coding sequence is TGTGCCAGCAGCTTGGCTCTGAACACTGAAGCTTTCTTT. This codes for CASSLALNTEAFF.

The V and J genes are TRBV9 and TRBJ1-1; TRBD1 aligns across 9 bases. After removal of 0 bases from V and 6 bases from J, the junction contained 12 bases not matched to a gene. The CDR3 has 17 amino acids. Germline CDR1 and CDR2: SGDLS and YYNGEE. This CDR3 is CASSVAPPGQGAAEAFF. The CDR3 DNA reads TGTGCCAGCAGCGTAGCTCCCCCGGGACAGGGCGCGGCTGAAGCTTTCTTT.

The chain has TRBV2 and TRBJ2-7, with 12 bases that match TRBD1. The germline CDR1 and CDR2 sequences are SNHLY and FYNNEI. V trimming: 6 bases; J trimming: 6 bases; junction bases outside the gene matches: 9. The CDR3 sequence is 15 residues long. CDR3 sequence (DNA): TGTGCCAGCAGATCGGGGACAGGGGGCGAGAGCGAGCAGTACTTC. Translating it yields CASRSGTGGESEQYF.

This rearrangement joins TRBV2 to TRBJ1-3, with 7 bases matching TRBD1. This CDR3 is 15 amino acids long. V was pared by 4 bases and J by 0 bases, with 3 bases of the junction left unmatched. The germline CDR1 and CDR2 sequences are SNHLY and FYNNEI. The CDR3 nucleotides are TGTGCCAGCAGTGCAGGGACAGACTCTGGAAACACCATATATTTT. It is translated as CASSAGTDSGNTIYF.

The chain uses TRBV4-2 and TRBJ2-5, with 12 bases lining up with TRBD1. Germline V gene lookup returns CDR1 LGHNA and CDR2 YNFKEQ. The V and J ends lost 5 bases and 5 bases, in that order; junction bases with no gene match: 12. The CDR3 runs to 17 residues. CDR3 loop: CASSSGPGTGGGETQYF. The CDR3 DNA reads as TGTGCCAGCAGCTCCGGCCCCGGGACAGGGGGCGGGGAGACCCAGTACTTC.

This clone is a singleton in its sample. The genes are TRBV28 and TRBJ1-1; 12 bases map to TRBD1. Per the germline V gene, CDR1 is MDHEN and CDR2 is SYDVKM. V trimming: 8 bases; J trimming: 2 bases; junction bases outside the gene matches: 9. The CDR3 consists of 16 residues. CDR3 amino acids: CASSSGTGGRNTEAFF. The CDR3 DNA is TGTGCCAGCTCCTCCGGGACAGGGGGCCGAAACACTGAAGCTTTCTTT.

Concerning this clone: Other DNA sequences within the sample encode an identical CDR3. This chain links TRBV7-2 with TRBJ1-1, with a weak D call TRBD1 (5 bases). Germline V gene data show CDR1 as SGHTA and CDR2 as FQGNSA. The CDR3 totals 13 residues. V dropped 5 bases and J dropped 1 base, with 8 bases sitting between them. CDR3 amino acids: CASSTQGNTEAFF. The CDR3, as DNA: TGTGCCAGCAGCACTCAGGGGAACACTGAAGCTTTCTTT.

This rearrangement joins TRBV7-9 to TRBJ1-1; 8 bases match TRBD1. Trimming removed 4 bases from V and 6 bases from J; junction bases left unmatched: 13. This CDR3 is 16 amino acids long. Per germline, CDR1 SEHNR and CDR2 FQNEAQ (reference sequence). Written as DNA, the CDR3 is TGTGCCAGCAGCTCTACGAAGGACAGGGACCCGTCTGAAGCTTTCTTT. Translating gives CASSSTKDRDPSEAFF.

The rearrangement uses TRBV7-8 and TRBJ1-5; D might be TRBD1 (5 bases). Per the germline V gene, CDR1 is SGHVS and CDR2 is FQNEAQ. This CDR3 spans 16 amino acids. V gave up 2 bases and J gave up 2 bases, with 13 bases separating them. CDR3 DNA: TGTGCCAGCAGCTTAAGGTGGGGCGCAGGCAATCAGCCCCAGCATTTT. Residues: CASSLRWGAGNQPQHF. The whole variable domain, filled in from reference TRBV7-8 and TRBJ1-5, reads GAGVSQSPRYKVAKRGQDVALRCDPISGHVSLFWYQQALGQGPEFLTYFQNEAQLDKSGLPSDRFFAERPEGSVSTLKIQRTQQEDSAVYLCASSLRWGAGNQPQHFGDGTRLSIL.

The V gene is TRBV2, the J gene TRBJ2-3; a possible D gene is TRBD1 (8 bases). This CDR3 is built from 13 residues. V dropped 7 bases and J dropped 3 bases, with 11 bases sitting between them. Germline-derived CDR1 and CDR2 are SNHLY and FYNNEI. Here the CDR3 reads CASNRGGTDTQYF. The CDR3 nucleotides read TGTGCCAGCAACAGGGGGGGAACAGATACGCAGTATTTT.

J is TRBJ2-3 and V is TRBV5-1; 7 bases align to TRBD2. V dropped 0 bases and J dropped 2; count of bases not matched to a gene: 6. The germline V gene encodes CDR1 SGHRS and CDR2 YFSETQ. The CDR3 is made up of 16 amino acids. CDR3 amino acids: CASSLVASGYTDTQYF. The CDR3 region has the DNA TGCGCCAGCAGCTTGGTCGCTAGCGGTTACACAGATACGCAGTATTTT.

In DNA, the CDR3 is TGTGCCATCAAGTCGAATGAAGCTAGGGGGGGCACTGAAGCTTTCTTT. This encodes CAIKSNEARGGTEAFF. The V gene is TRBV10-3, the J gene TRBJ1-1; TRBD1 might be the D (6 bases). The germline CDR1 and CDR2 sequences are ENHRY and SYGVKD. CDR3 length: 16 amino acids. The germline V and J ends were trimmed by 7 bases and 4 bases, with 22 bases remaining between them.